This T cell receptor (beta chain) was retrieved from a study of type 1 regulatory T cells. For the study at large: T-allo10 is an in vitro-generated, Tr1-enriched CD4 T cell product specific for alloantigen. Study-wide results and caveats: Type 1 regulatory T cells had a more restricted TCR repertoire than non-type 1 regulatory T cells.

After removal of 6 bases from V and 9 bases from J, the junction contained 14 bases not matched to a gene. This CDR3 is built from 15 residues. Each CDR3 protein is one row after TCRdb ran MiXCR on the reads. The table shows 60,000 to 70,000 distinct CDR3 sequences, with approximately 47% occurring only once. As regards this clonotype: Its antigen remains unknown.

Specimen: cultured non-Tr1 T cells, either the whole culture or a sorted T cell fraction (not recorded which). The TCR sequence derives from a human donor in good health. This sequence joins TRBV12-3 or TRBV12-4 and TRBJ2-1, with TRBD2 matching 7 bases. CDR3 bases: TGTGCCAGCAGCAGAACAGCGGGGACGCCAGGTGAGCAGTTCTTC. Protein: CASSRTAGTPGEQFF.